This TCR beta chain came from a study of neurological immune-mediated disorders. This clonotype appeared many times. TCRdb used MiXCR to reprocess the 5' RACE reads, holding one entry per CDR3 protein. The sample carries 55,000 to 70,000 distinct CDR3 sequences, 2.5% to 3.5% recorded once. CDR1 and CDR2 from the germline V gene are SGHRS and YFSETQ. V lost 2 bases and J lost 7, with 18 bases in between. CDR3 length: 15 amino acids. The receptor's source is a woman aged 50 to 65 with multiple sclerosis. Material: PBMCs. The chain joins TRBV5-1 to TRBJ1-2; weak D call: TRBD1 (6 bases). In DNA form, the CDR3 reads TGCGCCAGCAGCTTCGTAGGACGGGGGGCGCGTGGCTACACCTTC. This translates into CASSFVGRGARGYTF.